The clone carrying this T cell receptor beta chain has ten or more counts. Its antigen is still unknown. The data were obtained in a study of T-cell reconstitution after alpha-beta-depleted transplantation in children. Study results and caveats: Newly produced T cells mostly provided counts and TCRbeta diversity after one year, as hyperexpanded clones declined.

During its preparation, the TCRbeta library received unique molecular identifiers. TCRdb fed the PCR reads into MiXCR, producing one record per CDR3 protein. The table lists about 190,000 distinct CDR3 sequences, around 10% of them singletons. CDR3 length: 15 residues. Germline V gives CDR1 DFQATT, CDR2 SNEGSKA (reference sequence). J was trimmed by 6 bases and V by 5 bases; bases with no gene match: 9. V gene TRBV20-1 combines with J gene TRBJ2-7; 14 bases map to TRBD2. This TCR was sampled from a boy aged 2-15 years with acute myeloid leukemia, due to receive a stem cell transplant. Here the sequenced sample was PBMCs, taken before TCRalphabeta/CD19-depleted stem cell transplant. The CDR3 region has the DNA TGCAGTGCTGCCTCGACTAGCGGGGGGGCCTGCGAGCAGTACGTC. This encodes CSAASTSGGACEQYV.